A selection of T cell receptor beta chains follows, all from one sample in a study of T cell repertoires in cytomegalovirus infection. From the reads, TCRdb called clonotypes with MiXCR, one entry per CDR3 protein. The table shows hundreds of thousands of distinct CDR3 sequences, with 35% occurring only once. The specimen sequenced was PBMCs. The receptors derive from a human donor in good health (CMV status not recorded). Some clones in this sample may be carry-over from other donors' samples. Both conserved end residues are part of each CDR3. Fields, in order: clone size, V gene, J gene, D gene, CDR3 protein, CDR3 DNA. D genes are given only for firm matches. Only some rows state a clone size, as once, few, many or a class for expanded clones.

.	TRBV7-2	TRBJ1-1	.	CASSLVREAFF	TGTGCCAGCAGCTTAGTCCGCGAAGCTTTCTTT
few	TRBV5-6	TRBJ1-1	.	CASSYLPHPGPRTGAFF	TGTGCCAGCAGCTACTTGCCCCATCCGGGACCCCGCACTGGAGCTTTCTTT
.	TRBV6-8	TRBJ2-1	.	CASSYSRWDNEQFF	TGTGCCAGCAGTTACTCGAGGTGGGACAATGAGCAGTTCTTC
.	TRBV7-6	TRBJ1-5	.	CASSATGTQHF	TGTGCCAGCAGCGCAACCGGGACCCAGCATTTT
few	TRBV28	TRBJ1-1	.	CASSWGEMNTEAFF	TGTGCCAGCAGTTGGGGGGAGATGAACACTGAAGCTTTCTTT
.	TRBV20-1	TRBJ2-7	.	CSARLARLDGANEQYF	TGCAGTGCTAGACTGGCCAGACTAGATGGAGCCAACGAGCAGTACTTC
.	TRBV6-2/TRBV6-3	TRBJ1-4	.	CASSYSVASATNEKLFF	TGTGCCAGCAGTTACTCGGTAGCTTCTGCAACTAATGAAAAACTGTTTTTT
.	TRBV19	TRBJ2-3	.	CASSMKAGRGTDTQYF	TGTGCCAGTAGTATGAAGGCGGGAAGGGGCACAGATACGCAGTATTTT
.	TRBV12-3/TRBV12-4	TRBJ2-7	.	CASSLWGLFSYEQYF	TGTGCCAGCAGTTTATGGGGTCTTTTCTCCTACGAGCAGTACTTC
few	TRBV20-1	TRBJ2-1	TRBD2	CSARSRPGLASYNEQFF	TGCAGTGCTAGATCAAGGCCGGGACTAGCGTCTTACAATGAGCAGTTCTTC
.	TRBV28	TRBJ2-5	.	CASSLPPETGPAEETQYF	TGTGCCAGCAGTTTACCCCCCGAGACAGGTCCCGCCGAGGAGACCCAGTACTTC
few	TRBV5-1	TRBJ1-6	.	CASSLEGDSGNSPLHF	TGCGCCAGCAGCTTGGAAGGGGACTCGGGGAATTCACCCCTCCACTTT
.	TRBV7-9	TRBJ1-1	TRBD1	CASSRPGTDNNF	TGTGCCAGCAGCCGTCCAGGGACAGACAACAACTTT
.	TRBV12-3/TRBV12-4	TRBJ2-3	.	CASSDHRVGDTQYF	TGTGCCAGCAGTGACCACAGGGTTGGAGATACGCAGTATTTT
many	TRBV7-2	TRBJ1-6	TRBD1	CASSPWTGGALGNSPLHF	TGTGCCAGCAGCCCCTGGACAGGGGGCGCGTTGGGCAATTCACCCCTCCACTTT
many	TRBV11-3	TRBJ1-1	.	CASSLSGMNTEAFF	TGTGCCAGCAGCTTGTCGGGGATGAACACTGAAGCTTTCTTT
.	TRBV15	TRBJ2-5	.	CATSRDRRGGSLETQYF	TGTGCCACCAGCAGAGATAGAAGGGGCGGTAGTCTGGAGACCCAGTACTTC
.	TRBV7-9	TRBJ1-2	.	CASSFSLGVSGGYTF	TGTGCCAGCAGCTTCTCCTTGGGGGTTTCGGGTGGCTACACCTTC
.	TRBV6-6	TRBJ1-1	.	CASTKGRENTEAFF	TGTGCCAGCACAAAGGGACGGGAGAACACCGAAGCTTTCTTT
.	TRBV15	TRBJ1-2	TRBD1	CATSSGLPGQGTYGYTF	TGTGCCACCAGCAGCGGCCTTCCGGGACAGGGGACCTATGGCTACACCTTC
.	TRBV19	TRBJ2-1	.	CASRPSGVFRPNEQFF	TGTGCCAGTAGGCCTTCTGGGGTTTTTAGACCCAATGAGCAGTTCTTC
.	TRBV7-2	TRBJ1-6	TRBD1	CASSPRDRAFNSPLHF	TGTGCCAGCAGCCCCCGGGACAGGGCTTTTAATTCACCCCTCCACTTT
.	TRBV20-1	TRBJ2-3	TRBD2	CSAPPSGKADTQYF	TGCAGTGCCCCCCCTAGCGGGAAGGCAGATACGCAGTATTTT
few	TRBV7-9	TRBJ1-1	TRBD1	CASSTSRRTGNTEAFF	TGTGCCAGCAGCACAAGCCGCCGGACAGGGAACACTGAAGCTTTCTTT
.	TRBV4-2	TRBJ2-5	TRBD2	CASSLLIAGGPAEETQYF	TGTGCCAGCAGCCTTTTGATAGCGGGGGGGCCTGCGGAGGAGACCCAGTACTTC
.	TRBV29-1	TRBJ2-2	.	CSVRDNGELFF	TGCAGCGTGAGGGATAACGGGGAGCTGTTTTTT
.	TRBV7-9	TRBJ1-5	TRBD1	CASSDDRGVRPQHF	TGTGCCAGCAGCGATGACAGGGGAGTTCGGCCCCAGCATTTT
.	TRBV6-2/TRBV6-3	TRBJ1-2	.	CASIARREQIYGYTF	TGTGCCAGCATCGCGCGACGGGAACAGATCTATGGCTACACCTTC
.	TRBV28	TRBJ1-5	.	CASSLVSAYSNQPQHF	TGTGCCAGCAGTTTGGTATCAGCTTATAGCAATCAGCCCCAGCATTTT
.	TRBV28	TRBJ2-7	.	CASKAWGRLSHEQYF	TGTGCCAGCAAGGCCTGGGGACGGCTTAGCCACGAGCAGTACTTC
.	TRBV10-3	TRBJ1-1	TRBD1	CAISYDRGFNTEAFF	TGTGCCATCAGCTACGACAGGGGTTTTAACACTGAAGCTTTCTTT
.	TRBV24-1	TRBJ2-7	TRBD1	CATSDLKGARLGYEQYF	TGTGCCACCAGTGATTTGAAGGGGGCGCGTCTCGGTTACGAGCAGTACTTC
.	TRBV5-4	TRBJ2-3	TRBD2	CASSFFSGGRDTQYF	TGTGCCAGCAGCTTTTTCAGCGGGGGGAGGGATACGCAGTATTTT
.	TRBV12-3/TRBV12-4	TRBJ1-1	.	CASSVGSIIGEFEAFF	TGTGCCAGCAGTGTGGGATCAATTATAGGTGAATTTGAAGCTTTCTTT
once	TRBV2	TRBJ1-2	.	CASSPRGSYTF	TGTGCCAGCAGTCCCAGGGGAAGCTACACCTTC
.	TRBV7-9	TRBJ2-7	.	CASSPKSGEQYF	TGTGCCAGCAGCCCTAAAAGTGGCGAGCAGTACTTC
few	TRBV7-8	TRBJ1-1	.	CASSFAGLEAFF	TGTGCCAGCAGCTTCGCCGGGTTAGAAGCTTTCTTT
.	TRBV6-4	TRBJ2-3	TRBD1	CASSLRPGGPDTQYF	TGTGCCAGCAGTTTGCGGCCAGGGGGCCCAGATACGCAGTATTTT
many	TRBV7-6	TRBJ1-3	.	CASSLDGGNTIYF	TGTGCCAGCAGCTTAGATGGCGGAAACACCATATATTTT
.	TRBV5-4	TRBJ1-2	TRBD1	CASRTGSRSGYTF	TGTGCCAGCAGGACAGGGAGTAGGTCTGGCTACACCTTC
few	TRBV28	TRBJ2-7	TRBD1	CATLPGTDTYEQYF	TGTGCCACCCTCCCCGGGACAGACACCTACGAGCAGTACTTC
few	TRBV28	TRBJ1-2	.	CATKPGHFYGYTF	TGTGCCACCAAACCGGGACACTTCTATGGCTACACCTTC
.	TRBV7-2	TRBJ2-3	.	CASSLSGSTGTQYF	TGTGCCAGCAGCTTAAGCGGCAGCACAGGTACGCAGTATTTT
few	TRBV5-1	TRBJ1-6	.	CASSLNNRDSPLHF	TGCGCCAGCAGCCTTAACAATAGGGATTCACCCCTCCACTTT
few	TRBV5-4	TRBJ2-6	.	CASSLYGRGPGANVLTF	TGTGCCAGCAGCTTGTACGGCAGGGGCCCTGGGGCCAACGTCCTGACTTTC
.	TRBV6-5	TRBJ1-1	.	CASSYSFWNGNTEAFF	TGTGCCAGCAGTTACAGTTTCTGGAATGGGAACACTGAAGCTTTCTTT
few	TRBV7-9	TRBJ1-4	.	CASTGPGTVNEKLFF	TGTGCCAGCACCGGCCCCGGGACGGTTAATGAAAAACTGTTTTTT
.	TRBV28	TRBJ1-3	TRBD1	CASSPFRTGLRYTIYF	TGTGCCAGCAGTCCCTTTAGGACAGGGTTAAGGTACACCATATATTTT